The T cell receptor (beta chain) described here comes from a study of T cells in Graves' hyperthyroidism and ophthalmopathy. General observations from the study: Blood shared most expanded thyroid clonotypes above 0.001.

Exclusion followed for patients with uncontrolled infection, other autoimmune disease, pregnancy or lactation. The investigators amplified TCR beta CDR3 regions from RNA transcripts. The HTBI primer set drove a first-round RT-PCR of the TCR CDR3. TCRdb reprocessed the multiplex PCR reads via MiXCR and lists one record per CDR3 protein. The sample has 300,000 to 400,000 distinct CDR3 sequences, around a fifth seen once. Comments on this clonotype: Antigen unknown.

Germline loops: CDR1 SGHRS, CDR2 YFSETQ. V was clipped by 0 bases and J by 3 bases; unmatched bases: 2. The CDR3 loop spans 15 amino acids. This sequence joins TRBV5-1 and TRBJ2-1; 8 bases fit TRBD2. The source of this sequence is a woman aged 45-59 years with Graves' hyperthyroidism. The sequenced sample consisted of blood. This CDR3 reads CASSLDSGDYNEQFF. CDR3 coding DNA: TGCGCCAGCAGCTTGGATAGCGGGGACTACAATGAGCAGTTCTTC.